A single sample gave rise to the 20 T cell receptor beta chains below, sequenced in a study of shared clonotypes between healthy human individuals. Measured with immunoSEQ multiplex PCR; TCRdb has only the in-frame clones, and not every one. The table includes approximately 2.3 million clones, more than 80% detected once. The material sequenced was naive CD4+ T cells from PBMCs. This sample's subset: CD45RA+ positively selected. The receptors come from a man between 18 and 35 years old in good health. Some clones in this sample may be carry-over from other donors' samples.

The V call is TRBV7-8, the J call TRBJ2-7, with D possibly TRBD1 on 5 matching bases. Germline V CDR1 and CDR2: SGHVS, FQNEAQ. Trimming cost V 2 bases and J 3 bases, with 8 bases left between them. CDR3 length: 13 residues. DNA for the CDR3: TGTGCCAGCAGCTTATGGCAGGGCTACGAGCAGTACTTC. Its translation: CASSLWQGYEQYF.

This clone was detected only a few times. The rearrangement uses TRBV28 and TRBJ2-3, with 7 bases matching TRBD2. V shed 5 bases and J 3 bases; nucleotides not matched to a gene: 11. Germline CDR1 reads MDHEN; CDR2 reads SYDVKM. The CDR3 covers 16 residues. CDR3 nucleotide sequence: TGTGCCAGCAGTCCCCTGGCGGGAGTGCCGACAGATACGCAGTATTTT. It yields the protein CASSPLAGVPTDTQYF.

The chain is built from TRBV5-8 and TRBJ1-2; D unclear. Germline V CDR1 and CDR2: SGHTS, YDEGEE. With 4 bases removed from V and 7 bases from J, the gap between germline ends came to 5 bases. The CDR3 extends over 10 amino acids. CDR3 loop: CASSQFGYTF. The CDR3, as DNA: TGTGCCAGCAGCCAATTTGGCTACACCTTC.

This CDR3 is CASSPDRVTGELFF. The DNA for the CDR3 is TGTGCCAGCAGCCCGGACAGGGTCACCGGGGAGCTGTTTTTT. The chain is built from TRBV7-8 and TRBJ2-2; 8 bases are a match to TRBD1. The ends lost 5 bases at V and 4 bases at J; junction bases unmatched: 3. Germline assignment: CDR1 SGHVS and CDR2 FQNEAQ. The CDR3 runs 14 residues.

Details on this clone: The sample holds other DNA sequences that translate to the same CDR3. This chain joins TRBV9 and TRBJ2-1; 7 bases match TRBD2. With V trimmed by 2 bases and J by 5 bases, 4 bases remained unmatched. The CDR3 runs to 14 residues. Germline values: CDR1 SGDLS, CDR2 YYNGEE. The CDR3 here is CASSVGLADNEQFF. CDR3 nucleotide sequence: TGTGCCAGCAGCGTGGGGCTAGCGGACAATGAGCAGTTCTTC.

This clone showed up just once. Other nucleotide sequences in the sample specify the same CDR3. The V gene is TRBV9, the J gene TRBJ2-3, with 13 positions matching TRBD2. CDR1 SGDLS and CDR2 YYNGEE come from the germline V gene. The CDR3 runs to 16 residues. Trimming took 0 bases from V and 6 from J; bases not matched to a gene: 4. The CDR3 DNA reads TGTGCCAGCAGCGTAGGACTAGCGGGAGGAGGGGATACGCAGTATTTT. This sequence encodes CASSVGLAGGGDTQYF.

V and J are TRBV28 and TRBJ1-2, with D uncertain. Germline CDR1 and CDR2: MDHEN and SYDVKM. This CDR3 comprises 13 residues. V gave up 7 bases and J gave up 2 bases, with 11 bases separating them. CDR3 nucleotides: TGTGCCAGCATGGGCGCGGAGAACTATGGCTACACCTTC. This translates into CASMGAENYGYTF.

To note about this clone: In the same sample, other DNA sequences code for this CDR3. The chain carries TRBV7-3 and TRBJ1-1, with 9 positions matching TRBD1. With 5 bases clipped from V and 1 base from J, the junction kept 5 bases outside the gene matches. The CDR3 is 15 residues long. Germline V gene lookup returns CDR1 SGHTA and CDR2 FQGTGA. The CDR3 reads CASSLMGQGNTEAFF. CDR3 coding DNA: TGTGCCAGCAGCCTAATGGGACAGGGGAACACTGAAGCTTTCTTT.

The chain uses TRBV7-3 and TRBJ1-2; 7 nucleotides match TRBD1. The germline gives CDR1 SGHTA, CDR2 FQGTGA. V lost 5 bases and J lost 6; bases outside the gene matches: 6. The CDR3 is made up of 13 amino acids. This CDR3 is CASSLGQDHGYTF. The CDR3 region has the DNA TGTGCCAGCAGCCTTGGACAGGACCATGGCTACACCTTC.

This chain links TRBV9 with TRBJ2-7; D is tentatively TRBD1 or TRBD2 (5 bases each). V dropped 3 bases and J dropped 6 bases, with 19 bases sitting between them. The CDR3 totals 15 residues. Germline assignment: CDR1 SGDLS and CDR2 YYNGEE. CDR3 in DNA: TGTGCCAGCAGCGCCAACGGAATAGCGAGGGGCGAGCAGTACTTC. Its protein product is CASSANGIARGEQYF.

This chain uses TRBV2 with TRBJ2-1; 8 positions match TRBD2. V shed 5 bases, J shed 6 bases, and the junction held 12 bases outside the gene matches. The CDR3 spans 16 residues. Per germline, CDR1 SNHLY and CDR2 FYNNEI. CDR3 bases: TGTGCCAGCAGTTCCTGGGTTGCGGGAGGCGGCAATGAGCAGTTCTTC. It yields the protein CASSSWVAGGGNEQFF. The variable domain in full, completed from reference TRBV2 and TRBJ2-1, reads EPEVTQTPSHQVTQMGQEVILRCVPISNHLYFYWYRQILGQKVEFLVSFYNNEISEKSEIFDDQFSVERPDGSNFTLKIRSTKLEDSAMYFCASSSWVAGGGNEQFFGPGTRLTVL.

The chain is built from TRBV4-1 and TRBJ2-1, with 7 bases identical to TRBD2. The trim removed 1 base at V and 6 bases at J, leaving 12 bases unmatched. This CDR3 has 17 amino acids. CDR1 is MGHRA, CDR2 YSYEKL, per germline. The CDR3 DNA is TGCGCCAGCAGCCAAGGCCGGGGCGGGAGTTTATTCAATGAGCAGTTCTTC. Its protein product is CASSQGRGGSLFNEQFF.

V usage is TRBV5-4 and J usage is TRBJ1-2, with 8 bases lining up with TRBD1. Germline CDR1 SGHNT, CDR2 YYREEE (reference sequence). The CDR3 sequence is 13 residues long. With V trimmed by 0 bases and J by 6 bases, 1 base remained unmatched. CDR3 in DNA: TGTGCCAGCAGCTTGGGGACAGGGAATGGCTACACCTTC. Amino acids: CASSLGTGNGYTF.

The gene calls are TRBV4-3 and TRBJ1-3, with TRBD1 matching 7 bases. This CDR3 has 16 residues. From germline, CDR1 is LGHNA and CDR2 YSLEER. Trimming cost V 1 base and J 4 bases; bases outside gene matches: 7. CDR3 residues: CASSQVLTGKGNTIYF. DNA of the CDR3: TGCGCCAGCAGCCAAGTACTGACAGGGAAAGGAAACACCATATATTTT.

The chain links TRBV19 to TRBJ2-7; TRBD1 might be the D (6 bases). Germline loops: CDR1 LNHDA, CDR2 SQIVND (reference sequence). This CDR3 has 12 residues. V shed 6 bases and J shed 3 bases, with 9 bases lying between them. The CDR3 sequence: CASRWTDYEQYF. The CDR3 region has the DNA TGTGCCAGTAGGTGGACAGACTACGAGCAGTACTTC.

Note on this clone: The sample contains more than one DNA sequence encoding this CDR3. The gene calls are TRBV2 and TRBJ1-1, with D hard to call. CDR1 is SNHLY and CDR2 is FYNNEI in the germline V gene. The V end was cut by 7 bases, the J end by 0 bases, with 6 bases between. The CDR3 is made up of 12 amino acids. CDR3 nucleotide sequence: TGTGCCAGCAACCTTTTGAACACTGAAGCTTTCTTT. Translating it yields CASNLLNTEAFF.

The chain has TRBV6-5 and TRBJ2-3; D gene ambiguous. Germline V gene sequence: CDR1 MNHEY, CDR2 SVGAGI. The CDR3 is 12 amino acids. The ends were cut back, 9 bases at V and 0 bases at J, with 7 bases in the middle. The DNA for the CDR3 is TGTGCCAGGACGGCCAGCACAGATACGCAGTATTTT. Translated: CARTASTDTQYF.

The rearrangement joins TRBV9 to TRBJ2-1; 10 bases are a match to TRBD2. Germline CDR1 and CDR2: SGDLS and YYNGEE. Trimming took 3 bases from V and 6 from J; bases not matched to a gene: 6. This CDR3 spans 15 amino acids. DNA of the CDR3: TGTGCCAGCAGCGCCGGACTAGCGGAGTCCAATGAGCAGTTCTTC. It is translated as CASSAGLAESNEQFF.

CDR3 in amino acids: CAWQGGGYEQYF. The CDR3 DNA follows: TGTGCCTGGCAAGGAGGGGGCTACGAGCAGTACTTC. V usage is TRBV30 and J usage is TRBJ2-5, with D perhaps being TRBD1 or TRBD2 (6 bases each). The tail of the sequence fits TRBJ2-7 better, so the J call may be wrong. The CDR3 has 12 residues. Germline V gene lookup returns CDR1 GTSNPN and CDR2 SVGIG (reference sequence).

To note about this clone: The sample carries other DNA sequences with the same CDR3. The rearrangement joins TRBV9 to TRBJ2-1; TRBD1 is a possible D gene (5 bases). The CDR3 loop spans 16 amino acids. The germline CDR1 and CDR2 sequences are SGDLS and YYNGEE. V was cut by 0 bases and J by 0 bases, with 10 bases left in between. The CDR3 protein is CASSVGWGVSYNEQFF. The CDR3 DNA follows: TGTGCCAGCAGCGTAGGATGGGGCGTCTCCTACAATGAGCAGTTCTTC.